This T cell receptor beta chain was captured in a study of monozygotic twins with cystic fibrosis. Study results and limitations: J usage was most co-twin-similar in 8 of 16 pairs, V in 13. The repertoire was suggested to be naive-dominated, clonality median about 0.009. Unrelated CF individuals shared fewer identical clonotypes than monozygotic CF twins.

V trimming: 1 base; J trimming: 5 bases; junction bases outside the gene matches: 4. The germline V gene encodes CDR1 SGHTA and CDR2 FQGNSA. The CDR3 covers 15 residues. The repertoire was sequenced with immunoSEQ multiplex PCR; TCRdb's copy has only in-frame clones and lacks some. Seen here are some 14,000 clones, over 85% observed once, and the top ten hold 9.3%. Of note for this clone: The antigen is undetermined.

The sample was blood. The V and J genes are TRBV7-2 and TRBJ2-2, with 7 bases matching TRBD2. This TCR was sampled from a girl between 2 and 10 years old with cystic fibrosis. CDR3 region: CASSLVGTTTGELFF. For the CDR3, the DNA is TGTGCCAGCAGCTTAGTCGGGACTACAACCGGGGAGCTGTTTTTT.